The following is a T cell receptor beta chain sequence with its context. Its antigen remains unidentified. In germline, CDR1 is SGHKS, CDR2 YYEKEE (reference sequence). The CDR3 is made up of 16 amino acids. V lost 2 bases to trimming and J lost 0 bases; unmatched junction nucleotides: 7. This sample is drawn from a study of T-cell reconstitution after alpha-beta-depleted transplantation in children. The study, taken as a whole, reports: Diversity and T-cell counts at one year after transplant derived mostly from new T cells.

A library of TCRbeta sequences, prepared with unique molecular identifiers, was generated. TCRdb passed the PCR reads through MiXCR, listing each CDR3 protein once. The sample carries 300,000 to 400,000 distinct CDR3 sequences, around 25% recorded once. The V and J genes are TRBV5-5 and TRBJ1-2, with 7 bases fitting TRBD1. The TCR originated in a male patient aged 10 to 17 who had a stem cell transplant for acute lymphoblastic leukemia, so the T cells may come from the graft donor. This material consisted of PBMCs, mostly from graft donor cells, taken 180 days after TCRalphabeta/CD19-depleted stem cell transplant. This CDR3 is CASSFRQGPTNYGYTF. CDR3 DNA: TGTGCCAGCAGCTTCCGACAGGGCCCAACTAACTATGGCTACACCTTC.